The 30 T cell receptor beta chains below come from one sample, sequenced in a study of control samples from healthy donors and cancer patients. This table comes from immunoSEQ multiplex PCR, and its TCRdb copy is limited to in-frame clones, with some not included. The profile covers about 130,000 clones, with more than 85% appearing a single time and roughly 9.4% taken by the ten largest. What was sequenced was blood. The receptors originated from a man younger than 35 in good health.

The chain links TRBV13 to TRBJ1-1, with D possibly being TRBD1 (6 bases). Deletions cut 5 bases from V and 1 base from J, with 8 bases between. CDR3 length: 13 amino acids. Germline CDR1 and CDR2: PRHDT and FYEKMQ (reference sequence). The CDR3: CASSQGQNTEAFF. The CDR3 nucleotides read TGTGCCAGCAGCCAGGGACAGAACACTGAAGCTTTCTTT. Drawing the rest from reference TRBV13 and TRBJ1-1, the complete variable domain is AAGVIQSPRHLIKEKRETATLKCYPIPRHDTVYWYQQGPGQDPQFLISFYEKMQSDKGSIPDRFSAQQFSDYHSELNMSSLELGDSALYFCASSQGQNTEAFFGQGTRLTVV.

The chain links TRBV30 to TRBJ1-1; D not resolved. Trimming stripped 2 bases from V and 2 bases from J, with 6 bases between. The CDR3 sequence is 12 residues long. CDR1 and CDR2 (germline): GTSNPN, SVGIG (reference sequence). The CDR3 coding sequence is TGTGCCTGGAGTCGGGAAAACACTGAAGCTTTCTTT. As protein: CAWSRENTEAFF.

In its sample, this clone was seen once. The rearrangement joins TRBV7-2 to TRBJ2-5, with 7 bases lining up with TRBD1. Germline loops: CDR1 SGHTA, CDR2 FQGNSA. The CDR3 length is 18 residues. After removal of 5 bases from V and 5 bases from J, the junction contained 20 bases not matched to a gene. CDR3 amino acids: CASSRVGGAHWGEETQYF. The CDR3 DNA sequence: TGTGCCAGCAGCCGGGTAGGGGGCGCGCATTGGGGTGAGGAGACCCAGTACTTC.

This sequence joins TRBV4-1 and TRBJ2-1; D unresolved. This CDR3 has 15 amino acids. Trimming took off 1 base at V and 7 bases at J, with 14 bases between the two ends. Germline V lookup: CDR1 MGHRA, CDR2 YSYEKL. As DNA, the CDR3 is TGCGCCAGCAGCCAAGTACCTGAACAGTGGAATGAGCAGTTCTTC. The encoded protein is CASSQVPEQWNEQFF.

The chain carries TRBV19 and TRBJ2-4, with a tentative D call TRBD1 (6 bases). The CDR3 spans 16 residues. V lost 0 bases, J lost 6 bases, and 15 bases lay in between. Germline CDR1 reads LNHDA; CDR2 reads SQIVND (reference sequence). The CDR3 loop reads CASSIDRAAQGNIQYF. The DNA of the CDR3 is TGTGCCAGTAGTATAGATCGGGCAGCACAGGGAAACATTCAGTACTTC.

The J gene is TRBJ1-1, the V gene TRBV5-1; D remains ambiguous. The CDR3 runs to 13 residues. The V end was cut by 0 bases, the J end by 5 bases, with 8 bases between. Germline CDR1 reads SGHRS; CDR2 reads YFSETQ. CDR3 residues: CASSLAGVTEAFF. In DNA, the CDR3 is TGCGCCAGCAGCTTGGCCGGGGTTACTGAAGCTTTCTTT.

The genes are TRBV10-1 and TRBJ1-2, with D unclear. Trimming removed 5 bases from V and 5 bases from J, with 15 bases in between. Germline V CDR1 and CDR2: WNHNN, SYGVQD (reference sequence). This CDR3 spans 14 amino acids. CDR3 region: CASSPSGRLYGYTF. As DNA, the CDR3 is TGCGCCAGCAGTCCCTCCGGACGGCTTTATGGCTACACCTTC.

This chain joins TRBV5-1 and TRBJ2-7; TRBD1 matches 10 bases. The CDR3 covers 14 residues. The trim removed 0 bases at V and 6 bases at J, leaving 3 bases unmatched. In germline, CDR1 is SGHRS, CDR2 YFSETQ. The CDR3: CASSLGGTGAEQYF. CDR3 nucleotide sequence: TGCGCCAGCAGCTTGGGGGGGACAGGGGCCGAGCAGTACTTC.

The CDR3 DNA follows: TGTGCCCTCGTAGGCAGGCATGGCTACACCTTC. Its translation: CALVGRHGYTF. V and J are TRBV30 and TRBJ1-2; D unresolved. The CDR3 sequence is 11 residues long. Germline loops: CDR1 GTSNPN, CDR2 SVGIG (reference sequence). With 8 bases removed from V and 6 bases from J, the gap between germline ends came to 13 bases. Together with reference TRBV30 and TRBJ1-2, the CDR3 gives the full variable domain: SQTIHQWPATLVQPVGSPLSLECTVEGTSNPNLYWYRQAAGRGLQLLFYSVGIGQISSEVPQNLSASRPQDRQFILSSKKLLLSDSGFYLCALVGRHGYTFGSGTRLTVV.

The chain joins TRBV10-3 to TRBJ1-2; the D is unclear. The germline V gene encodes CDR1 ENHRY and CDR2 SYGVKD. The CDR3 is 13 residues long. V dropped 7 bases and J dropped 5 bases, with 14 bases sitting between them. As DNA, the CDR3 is TGTGCCATCACCTTCGGCCCCAATTATGGCTACACCTTC. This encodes CAITFGPNYGYTF.

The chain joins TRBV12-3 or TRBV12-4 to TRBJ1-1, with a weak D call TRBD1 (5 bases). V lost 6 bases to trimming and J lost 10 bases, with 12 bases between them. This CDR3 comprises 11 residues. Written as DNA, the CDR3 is TGTGCCAGCAGAACAAGGGGAGGAGCTTTCTTT. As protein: CASRTRGGAFF.

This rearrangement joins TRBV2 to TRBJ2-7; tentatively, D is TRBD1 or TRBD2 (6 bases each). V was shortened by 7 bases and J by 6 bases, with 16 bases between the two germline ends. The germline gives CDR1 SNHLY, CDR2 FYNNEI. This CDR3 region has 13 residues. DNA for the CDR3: TGTGCCAGCACTCCCAAGGGGGGCGGCGAGCAGTACTTC. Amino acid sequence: CASTPKGGGEQYF.

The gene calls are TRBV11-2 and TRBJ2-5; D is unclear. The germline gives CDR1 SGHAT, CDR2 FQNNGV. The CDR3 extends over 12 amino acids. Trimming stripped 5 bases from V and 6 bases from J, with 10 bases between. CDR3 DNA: TGTGCCAGCAGCGAAGAGAGGCAGACCCAGTACTTC. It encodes CASSEERQTQYF.

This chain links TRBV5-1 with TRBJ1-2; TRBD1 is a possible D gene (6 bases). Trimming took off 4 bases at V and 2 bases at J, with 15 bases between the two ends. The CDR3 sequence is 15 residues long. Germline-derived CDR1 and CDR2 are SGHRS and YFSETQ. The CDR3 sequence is CASSLTPGTNYGYTF. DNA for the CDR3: TGCGCCAGCAGCCTAACCCCCGGGACAAACTATGGCTACACCTTC.

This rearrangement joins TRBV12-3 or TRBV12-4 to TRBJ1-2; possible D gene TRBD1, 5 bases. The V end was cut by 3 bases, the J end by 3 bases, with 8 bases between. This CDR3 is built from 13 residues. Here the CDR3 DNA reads TGTGCCAGCAGTTTCCCAGGGCACTATGGCTACACCTTC. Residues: CASSFPGHYGYTF.

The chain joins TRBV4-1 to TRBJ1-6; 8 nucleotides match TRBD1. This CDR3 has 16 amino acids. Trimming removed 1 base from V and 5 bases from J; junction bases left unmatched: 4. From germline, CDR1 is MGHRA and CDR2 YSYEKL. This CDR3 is CASSQGRGRNNSPLHF. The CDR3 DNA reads TGCGCCAGCAGCCAAGGCAGGGGGCGAAATAATTCACCCCTCCACTTT.

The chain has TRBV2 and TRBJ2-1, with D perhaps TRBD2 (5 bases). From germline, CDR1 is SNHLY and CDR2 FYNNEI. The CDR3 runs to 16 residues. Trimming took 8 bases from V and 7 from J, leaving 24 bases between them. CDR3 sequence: CASVEAARSSRNEQFF. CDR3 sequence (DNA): TGTGCCAGCGTTGAGGCCGCTAGGTCTAGCAGGAATGAGCAGTTCTTC.

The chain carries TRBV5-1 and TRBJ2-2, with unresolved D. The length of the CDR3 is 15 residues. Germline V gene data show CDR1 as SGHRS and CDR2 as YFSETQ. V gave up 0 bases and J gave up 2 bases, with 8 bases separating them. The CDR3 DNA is TGCGCCAGCAGCTTGGTTGGCACCAACACCGGGGAGCTGTTTTTT. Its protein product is CASSLVGTNTGELFF.

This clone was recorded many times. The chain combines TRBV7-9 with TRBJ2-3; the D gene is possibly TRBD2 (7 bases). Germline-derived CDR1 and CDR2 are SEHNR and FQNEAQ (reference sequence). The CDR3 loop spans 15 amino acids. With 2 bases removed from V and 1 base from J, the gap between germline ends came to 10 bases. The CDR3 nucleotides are TGTGCCAGCAGCTTACAAGGGGGGGGCACAGATACGCAGTATTTT. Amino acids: CASSLQGGGTDTQYF. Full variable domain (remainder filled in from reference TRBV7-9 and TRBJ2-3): DTGVSQNPRHKITKRGQNVTFRCDPISEHNRLYWYRQTLGQGPEFLTYFQNEAQLEKSRLLSDRFSAERPKGSFSTLEIQRTEQGDSAMYLCASSLQGGGTDTQYFGPGTRLTVL.

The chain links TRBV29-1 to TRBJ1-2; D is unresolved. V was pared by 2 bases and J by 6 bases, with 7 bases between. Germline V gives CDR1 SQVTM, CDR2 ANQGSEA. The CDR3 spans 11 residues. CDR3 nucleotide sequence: TGCAGCGTTGAACGGTTGGATGGCTACACCTTC. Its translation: CSVERLDGYTF.

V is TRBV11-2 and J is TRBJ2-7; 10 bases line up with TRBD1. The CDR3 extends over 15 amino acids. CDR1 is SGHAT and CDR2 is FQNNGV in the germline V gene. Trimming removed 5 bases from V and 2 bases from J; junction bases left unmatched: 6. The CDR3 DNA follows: TGTGCCAGCAGCACTTGGACAGGGGGTGCCTACGAGCAGTACTTC. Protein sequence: CASSTWTGGAYEQYF.

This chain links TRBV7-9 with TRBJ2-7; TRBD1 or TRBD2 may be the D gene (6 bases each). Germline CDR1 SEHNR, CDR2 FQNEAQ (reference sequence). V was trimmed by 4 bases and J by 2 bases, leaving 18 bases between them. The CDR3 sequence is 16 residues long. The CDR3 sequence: CASSSEGTHAPYEQYF. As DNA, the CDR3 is TGTGCCAGCAGCTCGGAGGGGACACACGCACCCTACGAGCAGTACTTC.

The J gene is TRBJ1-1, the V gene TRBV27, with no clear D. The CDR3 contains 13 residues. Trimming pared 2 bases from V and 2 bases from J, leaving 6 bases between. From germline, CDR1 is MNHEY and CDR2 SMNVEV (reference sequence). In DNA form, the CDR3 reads TGTGCCAGCAGTTTAGCTGACAACACTGAAGCTTTCTTT. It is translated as CASSLADNTEAFF.

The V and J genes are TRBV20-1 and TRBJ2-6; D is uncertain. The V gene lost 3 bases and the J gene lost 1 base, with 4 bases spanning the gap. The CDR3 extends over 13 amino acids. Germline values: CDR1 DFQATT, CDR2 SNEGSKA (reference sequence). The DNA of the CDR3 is TGCAGTGCTAGTTTGTCTGGGGCCAACGTCCTGACTTTC. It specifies CSASLSGANVLTF.

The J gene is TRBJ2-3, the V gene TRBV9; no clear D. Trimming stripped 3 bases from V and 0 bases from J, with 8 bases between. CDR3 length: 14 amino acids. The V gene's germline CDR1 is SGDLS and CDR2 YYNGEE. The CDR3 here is CASSETISTDTQYF. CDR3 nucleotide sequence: TGTGCCAGCAGCGAAACAATTAGCACAGATACGCAGTATTTT.

This chain's CDR3 is CASSFPTGTNTGELFF. CDR3 in DNA: TGTGCCAGCAGCTTTCCGACAGGGACGAACACCGGGGAGCTGTTTTTT. The chain links TRBV11-1 to TRBJ2-2; the match to TRBD1 covers 7 bases. The germline V gene encodes CDR1 SGHAT and CDR2 FQDESV (reference sequence). The CDR3 totals 16 residues. After removal of 3 bases from V and 0 bases from J, the junction contained 4 bases not matched to a gene.

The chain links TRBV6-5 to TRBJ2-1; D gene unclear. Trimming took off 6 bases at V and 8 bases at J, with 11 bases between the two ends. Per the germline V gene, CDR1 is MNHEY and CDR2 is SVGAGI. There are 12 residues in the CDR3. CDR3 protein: CASRGPRHEQFF. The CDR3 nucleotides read TGTGCCAGCAGAGGCCCACGGCATGAGCAGTTCTTC.

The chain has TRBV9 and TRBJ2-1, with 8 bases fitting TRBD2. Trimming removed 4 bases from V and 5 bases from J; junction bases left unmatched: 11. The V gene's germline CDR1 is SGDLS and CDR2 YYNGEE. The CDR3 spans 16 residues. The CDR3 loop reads CASSPSGTSGHNEQFF. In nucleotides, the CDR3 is TGTGCCAGCAGCCCGTCAGGGACTAGTGGGCACAATGAGCAGTTCTTC.

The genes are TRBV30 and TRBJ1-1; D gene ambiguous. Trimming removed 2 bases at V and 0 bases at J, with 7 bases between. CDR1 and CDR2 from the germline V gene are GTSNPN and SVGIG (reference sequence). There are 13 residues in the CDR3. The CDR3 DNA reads TGTGCCTGGAGTTCACAAGTGAACACTGAAGCTTTCTTT. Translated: CAWSSQVNTEAFF.

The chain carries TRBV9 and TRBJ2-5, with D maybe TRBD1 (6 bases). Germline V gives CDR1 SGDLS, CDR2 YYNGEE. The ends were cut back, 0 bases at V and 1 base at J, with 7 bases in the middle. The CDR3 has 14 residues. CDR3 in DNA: TGTGCCAGCAGCGTAGCGACAGGCCAAGAGACCCAGTACTTC. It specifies CASSVATGQETQYF.